One sample yielded the 9 T cell receptor beta chains listed below, sequenced in a study of OX40 agonist ivuxolimab in advanced cancers. Receptors were amplified or captured by the immunoSEQ multiplex PCR assay. The table was pulled from immuneACCESS by TCRdb, which kept in-frame rearrangements only. Such tables lose some clones; where checked, under half of the loss comes from unresolved V genes, and the rest has no known cause. Here the sample has about 82,000 clones; about 88% occur a single time. The ten largest account for 0.3% to 0.45% of the sample. Sequences were derived from CD4+ or CD8+ T cells sorted from blood, sampled in a trial of the OX40 agonist ivuxolimab. All receptors come from an adult with an advanced solid tumor such as melanoma, head and neck, liver or kidney cancer.

The chain joins TRBV18 to TRBJ2-1, with TRBD1 matching over 8 bases. The trim removed 3 bases at V and 4 bases at J, leaving 5 bases unmatched. The CDR3 covers 15 residues. Germline loops: CDR1 KGHSH, CDR2 LQKENI. For the CDR3, the DNA is TGTGCCAGCTCACCCCAGGGGGCAGGGTACAATGAGCAGTTCTTC. It encodes CASSPQGAGYNEQFF.

The V call is TRBV11-2, the J call TRBJ2-1; 9 positions agree with TRBD2. V trimming: 0 bases; J trimming: 2 bases; junction bases outside the gene matches: 5. Germline loops: CDR1 SGHAT, CDR2 FQNNGV. The CDR3 sequence is 17 residues long. CDR3 in DNA: TGTGCCAGCAGCTTAGATTTAGCGGGAGTGGCCTACAATGAGCAGTTCTTC. It translates to CASSLDLAGVAYNEQFF.

V and J are TRBV28 and TRBJ2-7, with 8 bases lining up with TRBD2. J lost 6 bases, V lost 7 bases, and 14 bases had no gene match. Germline-derived CDR1 and CDR2 are MDHEN and SYDVKM. The CDR3 covers 15 residues. The chain's CDR3 is CASTPGGGGRFEQYF. The DNA for the CDR3 is TGTGCCAGCACCCCCGGCGGGGGCGGGAGGTTCGAGCAGTACTTC.

The chain has TRBV6-5 and TRBJ2-1; TRBD1 might be the D (6 bases). Trimming shortened V by 5 bases and J by 3 bases, and 8 bases separated the two germline ends. From germline, CDR1 is MNHEY and CDR2 SVGAGI. This CDR3 is built from 13 residues. The CDR3 here is CASSQDSYNEQFF. In DNA, the CDR3 is TGTGCCAGCAGTCAGGACAGCTACAATGAGCAGTTCTTC.

The chain employs TRBV15 and TRBJ1-2; D gene ambiguous. This CDR3 contains 13 residues. V dropped 0 bases and J dropped 0 bases, with 2 bases sitting between them. Germline CDR1 and CDR2: LNHNV and YYDKDF (reference sequence). CDR3 amino acids: CATSRDSNYGYTF. CDR3 in DNA: TGTGCCACCAGCAGAGATTCTAACTATGGCTACACCTTC. Full variable domain (outside the CDR3, taken from reference TRBV15 and TRBJ1-2): DAMVIQNPRYQVTQFGKPVTLSCSQTLNHNVMYWYQQKSSQAPKLLFHYYDKDFNNEADTPDNFQSRRPNTSFCFLDIRSPGLGDTAMYLCATSRDSNYGYTFGSGTRLTVV.

The gene calls are TRBV6-5 and TRBJ2-7; 12 bases are shared with TRBD1. The CDR3 is 14 amino acids. Germline V gene data show CDR1 as MNHEY and CDR2 as SVGAGI. The V segment lost 6 bases and the J segment 4 bases; nucleotides outside the gene matches: 4. The chain's CDR3 is CASRGTGGRYEQYF. The CDR3, as DNA: TGTGCCAGCAGGGGGACAGGGGGCAGGTACGAGCAGTACTTC.

The V call is TRBV29-1, the J call TRBJ1-2, with D possibly being TRBD1 (6 bases). The V gene's germline CDR1 is SQVTM and CDR2 ANQGSEA. This CDR3 has 15 amino acids. V shed 7 bases and J shed 6 bases, with 24 bases lying between them. CDR3 region: CSARPFLQGDHGYTF. CDR3 sequence (DNA): TGCAGCGCCCGCCCTTTTTTACAGGGAGACCATGGCTACACCTTC. Full variable domain (outside the CDR3, taken from reference TRBV29-1 and TRBJ1-2): SAVISQKPSRDICQRGTSLTIQCQVDSQVTMMFWYRQQPGQSLTLIATANQGSEATYESGFVIDKFPISRPNLTFSTLTVSNMSPEDSSIYLCSARPFLQGDHGYTFGSGTRLTVV.

This chain connects TRBV28 to TRBJ2-5; a possible D gene is TRBD1 (6 bases). The CDR3 covers 13 residues. The germline V gene has CDR1 MDHEN and CDR2 SYDVKM. V was trimmed by 4 bases and J by 2 bases, leaving 8 bases between them. This CDR3 reads CASSSGQQETQYF. CDR3 DNA: TGTGCCAGCAGTTCTGGACAGCAAGAGACCCAGTACTTC.

CDR3 nucleotides: TGTGCCAGCAGTTACTCGGGAGAAGGCACCGGGGAGCTGTTTTTT. Protein product: CASSYSGEGTGELFF. J is TRBJ2-2 and V is TRBV6-6, with a weak D call TRBD2 (5 bases). This CDR3 comprises 15 residues. Germline V gene data show CDR1 as MNHNY and CDR2 as SVGAGI (reference sequence). V was pared by 0 bases and J by 4 bases, with 9 bases between.